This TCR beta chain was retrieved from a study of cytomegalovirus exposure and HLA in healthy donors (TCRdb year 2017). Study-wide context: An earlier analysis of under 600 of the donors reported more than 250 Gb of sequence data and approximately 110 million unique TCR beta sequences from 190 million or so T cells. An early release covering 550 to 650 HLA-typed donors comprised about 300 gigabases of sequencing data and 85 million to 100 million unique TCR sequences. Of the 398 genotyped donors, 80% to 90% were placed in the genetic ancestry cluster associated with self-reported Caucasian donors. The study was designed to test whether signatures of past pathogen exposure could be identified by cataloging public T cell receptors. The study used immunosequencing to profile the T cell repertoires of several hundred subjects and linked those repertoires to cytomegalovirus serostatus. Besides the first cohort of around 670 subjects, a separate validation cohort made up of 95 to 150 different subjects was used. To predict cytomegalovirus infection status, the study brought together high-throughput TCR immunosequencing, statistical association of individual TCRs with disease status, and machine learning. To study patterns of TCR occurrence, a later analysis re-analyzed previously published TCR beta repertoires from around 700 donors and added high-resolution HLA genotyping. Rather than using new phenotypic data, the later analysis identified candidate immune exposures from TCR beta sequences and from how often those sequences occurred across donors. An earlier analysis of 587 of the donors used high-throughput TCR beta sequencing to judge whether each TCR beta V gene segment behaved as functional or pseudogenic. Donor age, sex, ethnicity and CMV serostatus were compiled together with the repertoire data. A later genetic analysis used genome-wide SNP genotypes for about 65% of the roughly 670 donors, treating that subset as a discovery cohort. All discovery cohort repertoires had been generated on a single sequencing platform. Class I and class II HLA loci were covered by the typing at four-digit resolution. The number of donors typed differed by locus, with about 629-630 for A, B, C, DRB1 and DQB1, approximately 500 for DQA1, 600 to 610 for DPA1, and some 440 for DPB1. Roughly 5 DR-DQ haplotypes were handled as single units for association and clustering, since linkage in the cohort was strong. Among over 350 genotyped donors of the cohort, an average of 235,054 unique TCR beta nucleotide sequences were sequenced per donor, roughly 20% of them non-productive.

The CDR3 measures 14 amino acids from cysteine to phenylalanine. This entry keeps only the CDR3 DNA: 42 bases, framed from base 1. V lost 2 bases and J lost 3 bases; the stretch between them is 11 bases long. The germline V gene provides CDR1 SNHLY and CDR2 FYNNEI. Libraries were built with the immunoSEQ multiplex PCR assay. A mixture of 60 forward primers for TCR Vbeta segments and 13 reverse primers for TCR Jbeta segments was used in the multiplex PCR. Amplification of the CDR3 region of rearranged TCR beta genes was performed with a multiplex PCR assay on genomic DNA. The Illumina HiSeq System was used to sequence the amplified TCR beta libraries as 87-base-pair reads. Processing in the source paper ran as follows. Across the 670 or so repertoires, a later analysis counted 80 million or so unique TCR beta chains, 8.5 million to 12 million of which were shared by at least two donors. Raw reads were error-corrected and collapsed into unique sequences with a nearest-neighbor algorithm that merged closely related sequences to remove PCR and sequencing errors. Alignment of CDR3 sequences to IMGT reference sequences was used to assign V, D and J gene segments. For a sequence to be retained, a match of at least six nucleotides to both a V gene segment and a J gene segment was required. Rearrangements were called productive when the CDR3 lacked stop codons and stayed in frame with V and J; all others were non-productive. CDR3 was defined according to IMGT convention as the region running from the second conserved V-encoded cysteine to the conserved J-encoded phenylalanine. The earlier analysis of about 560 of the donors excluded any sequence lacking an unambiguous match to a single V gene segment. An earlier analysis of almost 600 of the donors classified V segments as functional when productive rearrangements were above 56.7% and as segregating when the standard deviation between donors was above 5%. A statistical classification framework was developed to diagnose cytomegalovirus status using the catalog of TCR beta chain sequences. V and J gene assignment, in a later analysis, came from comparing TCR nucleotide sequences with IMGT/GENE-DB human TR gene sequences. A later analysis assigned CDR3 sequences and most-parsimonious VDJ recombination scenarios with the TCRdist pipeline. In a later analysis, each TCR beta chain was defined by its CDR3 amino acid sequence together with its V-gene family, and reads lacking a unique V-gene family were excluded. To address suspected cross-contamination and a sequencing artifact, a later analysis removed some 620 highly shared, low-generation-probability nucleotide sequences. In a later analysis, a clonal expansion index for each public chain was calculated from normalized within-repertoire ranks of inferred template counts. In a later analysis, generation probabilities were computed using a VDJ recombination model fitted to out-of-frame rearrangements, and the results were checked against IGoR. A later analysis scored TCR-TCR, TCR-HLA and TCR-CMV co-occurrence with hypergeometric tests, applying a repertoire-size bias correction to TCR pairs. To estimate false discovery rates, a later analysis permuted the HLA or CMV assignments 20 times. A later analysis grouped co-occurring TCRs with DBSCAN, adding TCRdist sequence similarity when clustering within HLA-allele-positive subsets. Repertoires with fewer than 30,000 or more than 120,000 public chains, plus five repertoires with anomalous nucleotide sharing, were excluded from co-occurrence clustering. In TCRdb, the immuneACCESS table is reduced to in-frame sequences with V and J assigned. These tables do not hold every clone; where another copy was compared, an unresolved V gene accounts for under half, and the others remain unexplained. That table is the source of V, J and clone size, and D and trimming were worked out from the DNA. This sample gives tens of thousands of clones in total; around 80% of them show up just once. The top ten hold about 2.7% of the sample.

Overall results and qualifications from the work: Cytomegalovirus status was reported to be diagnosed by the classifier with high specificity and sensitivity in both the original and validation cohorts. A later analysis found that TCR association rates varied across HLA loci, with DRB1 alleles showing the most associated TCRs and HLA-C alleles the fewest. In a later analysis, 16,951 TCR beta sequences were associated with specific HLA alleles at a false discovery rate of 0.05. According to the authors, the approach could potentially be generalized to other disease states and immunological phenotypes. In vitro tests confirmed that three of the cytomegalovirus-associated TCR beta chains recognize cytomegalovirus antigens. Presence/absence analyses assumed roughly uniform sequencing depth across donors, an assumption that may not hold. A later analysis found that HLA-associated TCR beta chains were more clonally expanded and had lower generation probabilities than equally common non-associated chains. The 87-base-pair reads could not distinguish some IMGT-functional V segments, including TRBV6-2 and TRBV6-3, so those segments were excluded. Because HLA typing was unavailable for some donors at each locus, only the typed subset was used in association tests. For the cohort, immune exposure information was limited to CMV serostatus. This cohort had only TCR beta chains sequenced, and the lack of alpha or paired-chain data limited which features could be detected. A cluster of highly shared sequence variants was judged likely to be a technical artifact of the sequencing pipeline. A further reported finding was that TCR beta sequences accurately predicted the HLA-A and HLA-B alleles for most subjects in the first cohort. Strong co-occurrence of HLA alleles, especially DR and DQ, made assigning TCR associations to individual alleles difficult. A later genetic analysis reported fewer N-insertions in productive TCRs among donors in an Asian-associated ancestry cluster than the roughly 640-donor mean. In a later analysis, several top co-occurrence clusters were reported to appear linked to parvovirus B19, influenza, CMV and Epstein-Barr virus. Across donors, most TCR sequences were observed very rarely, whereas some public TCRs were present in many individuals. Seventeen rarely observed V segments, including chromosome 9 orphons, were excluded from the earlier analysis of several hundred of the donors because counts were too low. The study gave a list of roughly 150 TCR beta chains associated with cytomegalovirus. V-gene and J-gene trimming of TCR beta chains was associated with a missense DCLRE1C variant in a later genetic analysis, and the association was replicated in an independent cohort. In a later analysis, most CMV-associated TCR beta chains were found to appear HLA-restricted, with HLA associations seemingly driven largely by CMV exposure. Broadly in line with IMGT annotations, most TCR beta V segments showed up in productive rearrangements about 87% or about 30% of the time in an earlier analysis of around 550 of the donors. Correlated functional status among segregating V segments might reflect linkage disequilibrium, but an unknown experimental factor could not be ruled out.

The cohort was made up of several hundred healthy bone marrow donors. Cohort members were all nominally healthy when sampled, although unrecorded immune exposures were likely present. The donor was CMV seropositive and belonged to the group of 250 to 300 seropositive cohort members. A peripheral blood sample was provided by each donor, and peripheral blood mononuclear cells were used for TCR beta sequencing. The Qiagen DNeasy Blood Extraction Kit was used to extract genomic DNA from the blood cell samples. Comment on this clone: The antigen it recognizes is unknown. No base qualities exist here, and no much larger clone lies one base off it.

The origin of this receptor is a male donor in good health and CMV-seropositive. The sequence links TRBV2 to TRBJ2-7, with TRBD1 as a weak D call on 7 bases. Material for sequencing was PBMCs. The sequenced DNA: TGTGCCAGCAGTGAACAGGGGGGCGTCTACGAGCAGTACTTC. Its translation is CASSEQGGVYEQYF.